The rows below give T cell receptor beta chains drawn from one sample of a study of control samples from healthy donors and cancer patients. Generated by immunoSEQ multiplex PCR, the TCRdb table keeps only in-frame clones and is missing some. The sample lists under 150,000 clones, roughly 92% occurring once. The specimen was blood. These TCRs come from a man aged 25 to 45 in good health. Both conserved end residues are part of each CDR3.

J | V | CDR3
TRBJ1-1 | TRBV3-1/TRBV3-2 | CASSQRQGNTEAFF
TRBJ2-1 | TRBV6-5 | CASSYGGGLSEQFF
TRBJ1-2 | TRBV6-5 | CASTTSDRRGYTF
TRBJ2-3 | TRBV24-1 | CATSEARQSDTQYF
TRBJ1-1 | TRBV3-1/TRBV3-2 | CASSQKPNTEAFF
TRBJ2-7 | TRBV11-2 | CASSLGRISYEQYF
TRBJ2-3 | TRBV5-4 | CASSGGDTQYF
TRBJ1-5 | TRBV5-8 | CASSYVNQPQHF
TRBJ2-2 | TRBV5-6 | CASSSINAGTGELFF
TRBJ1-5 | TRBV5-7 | CASSLGWIGWSQPQHF
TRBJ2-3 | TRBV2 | CASLRGGPADTQYF
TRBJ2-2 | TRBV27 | CASSLPGTGDTGELFF
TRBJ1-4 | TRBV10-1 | CAHKTAGTDNEKLFF
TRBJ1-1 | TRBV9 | CASSVGGGRGTEAFF
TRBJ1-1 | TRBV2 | CATLGRGNTEAFF
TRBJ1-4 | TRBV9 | CASSVAPRGGDEKLFF